This record covers a single T cell receptor beta chain. The data stem from a study of cytomegalovirus exposure and HLA in healthy donors. CDR3 length equals 18 residues. Germline CDR1 reads SGHNT; CDR2 reads YYREEE (reference sequence). With 0 bases clipped from V and 6 bases from J, the junction kept 10 bases outside the gene matches. Libraries were prepared by immunoSEQ multiplex PCR; TCRdb keeps only in-frame clonotypes and omits some of them. The sample yields roughly 73,000 clones, 95% seen once. The J gene is TRBJ2-4, the V gene TRBV5-4, with 12 bases aligning to TRBD2. The origin of this receptor is a man younger than 35 in good health and CMV-seronegative. Sequencing was done on a sample of PBMCs. The CDR3 protein is CASSLASGGGGIRNIQYF. The CDR3 nucleotides are TGTGCCAGCAGCTTGGCTAGCGGGGGGGGTGGTATCCGAAACATTCAGTACTTC.